The 25 T cell receptor beta chains given below trace back to one sample, sequenced in a study of cytomegalovirus exposure and HLA in healthy donors. Data came from immunoSEQ multiplex PCR; TCRdb stores just in-frame clones and leaves some out. The sample includes roughly 240,000 clones, approximately 87% of them seen just once. The sequenced sample was PBMCs. Receptors originate from a man aged 18 to 30 in good health and CMV-seronegative.

The genes are TRBV11-2 and TRBJ2-1; TRBD2 matches 8 bases. The CDR3 runs to 16 residues. V gave up 1 base and J gave up 7 bases; unmatched junction bases: 9. The germline gives CDR1 SGHAT, CDR2 FQNNGV. The CDR3 nucleotides are TGTGCCAGCAGCTTAGCTCTTCGGGGGGGGAAAAATGAGCAGTTCTTC. It is translated as CASSLALRGGKNEQFF.

The chain recombines TRBV10-3 with TRBJ1-2, with no clear D. Germline loops: CDR1 ENHRY, CDR2 SYGVKD. The CDR3 is 12 residues long. The V end was cut by 4 bases, the J end by 8 bases, with 11 bases between. DNA for the CDR3: TGTGCCATCAGTGCGCTTCGGCGGGGCTACACCTTC. Its translation: CAISALRRGYTF.

This chain links TRBV5-1 with TRBJ2-4; 10 bases line up with TRBD1. The CDR3 contains 20 residues. The germline V gene has CDR1 SGHRS and CDR2 YFSETQ. With V trimmed by 0 bases and J by 1 base, 13 bases remained unmatched. The CDR3 here is CASSLAPGTGVNGAKNIQYF. The CDR3 coding sequence is TGCGCCAGCAGCTTGGCCCCCGGGACAGGGGTGAACGGGGCCAAAAACATTCAGTACTTC. Variable domain in full (rest from reference TRBV5-1 and TRBJ2-4): KAGVTQTPRYLIKTRGQQVTLSCSPISGHRSVSWYQQTPGQGLQFLFEYFSETQRNKGNFPGRFSGRQFSNSRSEMNVSTLELGDSALYLCASSLAPGTGVNGAKNIQYFGAGTRLSVL.

The V gene is TRBV28, the J gene TRBJ1-5; TRBD1 matches at 10 bases. This CDR3 is built from 13 residues. V trimming: 10 bases; J trimming: 6 bases; junction bases outside the gene matches: 6. Germline V CDR1 and CDR2: MDHEN, SYDVKM. The CDR3 nucleotides read TGTGCCAACCGACAGGGGGCAAGTCAGCCCCAGCATTTT. This encodes CANRQGASQPQHF.

The chain couples TRBV6-1 to TRBJ1-5; D not certain. The CDR3 sequence is 15 residues long. From germline, CDR1 is MNHNS and CDR2 SASEGT. Trimming shortened V by 4 bases and J by 0 bases, and 10 bases separated the two germline ends. CDR3 coding DNA: TGTGCCAGCAGTGCAGGAAAGAATAGCAATCAGCCCCAGCATTTT. It specifies CASSAGKNSNQPQHF.

J is TRBJ2-7 and V is TRBV2, with a weak D call TRBD2 (6 bases). V lost 10 bases and J 0 bases, leaving 13 bases between the germline ends. The CDR3 runs to 13 residues. Per germline, CDR1 SNHLY and CDR2 FYNNEI. CDR3 coding DNA: TGTGCCACCCAAACCGGGAGCTCCTACGAGCAGTACTTC. This codes for CATQTGSSYEQYF.

J is TRBJ2-7 and V is TRBV5-1; 8 nucleotides match TRBD1. The length of the CDR3 is 17 residues. J gave up 0 bases and V 5 bases, and 13 bases lay outside the gene matches. CDR1 is SGHRS, CDR2 YFSETQ, per germline. CDR3 protein: CASSFTSGQDFSYEQYF. For the CDR3, the DNA is TGCGCCAGCAGTTTTACCTCGGGACAGGACTTCTCCTACGAGCAGTACTTC.

This chain joins TRBV5-1 and TRBJ2-2; the match to TRBD1 covers 9 bases. The V gene's germline CDR1 is SGHRS and CDR2 YFSETQ. Unmatched junction bases numbered 15, after V lost 3 bases and J lost 6 bases. The CDR3 runs to 18 residues. CDR3: CASSYPLGGQGIPGELFF. The CDR3 DNA follows: TGCGCCAGCAGCTACCCACTTGGCGGACAGGGGATCCCCGGGGAGCTGTTTTTT.

The chain combines TRBV7-8 with TRBJ1-4; 7 bases fit TRBD1. V shed 5 bases and J 7 bases; nucleotides not matched to a gene: 4. Germline CDR1 reads SGHVS; CDR2 reads FQNEAQ. The CDR3 loop spans 13 amino acids. The CDR3 region has the DNA TGTGCCAGCAGCCATCGACAGGGTGAAAAACTGTTTTTT. It codes for CASSHRQGEKLFF.

The chain carries TRBV5-6 and TRBJ2-7, with TRBD1 matching 8 bases. Per germline, CDR1 SGHDT and CDR2 YYEEEE. Germline trimming cut 1 base from V and 0 bases from J; bases unmatched to any gene: 6. CDR3 length: 16 residues. In DNA form, the CDR3 reads TGTGCCAGCAGCTTGACGCAGGGGGCGTCCTCCTACGAGCAGTACTTC. Translated: CASSLTQGASSYEQYF.

The chain recombines TRBV4-1 with TRBJ2-5; the D gene is possibly TRBD1 (5 bases). This CDR3 comprises 15 residues. Trimming took off 1 base at V and 4 bases at J, with 13 bases between the two ends. Germline CDR1 MGHRA, CDR2 YSYEKL. CDR3 bases: TGCGCCAGCAGCCAAGGTTCCAGGGTTGGAGAGACCCAGTACTTC. As protein: CASSQGSRVGETQYF.

This sequence joins TRBV5-4 and TRBJ2-1; no clear D gene. CDR1 and CDR2 (germline): SGHNT, YYREEE (reference sequence). Trimming left V 2 bases short and J 2 bases short, with 5 bases between. The CDR3 spans 13 residues. The CDR3 coding sequence is TGTGCCAGCAGCTTCAGTACCTACAATGAGCAGTTCTTC. This codes for CASSFSTYNEQFF.

This clone was detected once. The chain links TRBV6-6 to TRBJ2-5, with a tentative D call TRBD1 (7 bases). V was clipped by 10 bases and J by 4 bases, with 13 bases between them. The germline gives CDR1 MNHNY, CDR2 SVGAGI (reference sequence). This CDR3 region has 12 residues. The CDR3 reads CATGGKGETQYF. DNA for the CDR3: TGTGCCACAGGGGGGAAGGGAGAGACCCAGTACTTC.

The chain couples TRBV30 to TRBJ2-2; D possibly corresponds to TRBD1 (6 bases). The CDR3 runs to 13 residues. Germline V lookup: CDR1 GTSNPN, CDR2 SVGIG (reference sequence). Trimming cost V 1 base and J 6 bases, with 9 bases left between them. Here the CDR3 reads CAWSEGVSGELFF. The CDR3 DNA is TGTGCCTGGAGTGAGGGGGTGTCCGGGGAGCTGTTTTTT. The whole variable domain, remainder taken from reference TRBV30 and TRBJ2-2, is SQTIHQWPATLVQPVGSPLSLECTVEGTSNPNLYWYRQAAGRGLQLLFYSVGIGQISSEVPQNLSASRPQDRQFILSSKKLLLSDSGFYLCAWSEGVSGELFFGEGSRLTVL.

This clone was seen more than once but under ten times. The rearrangement uses TRBV6-6 and TRBJ1-1; no reliable D call. The germline V gene encodes CDR1 MNHNY and CDR2 SVGAGI (reference sequence). The CDR3 contains 13 residues. V was trimmed by 5 bases and J by 0 bases, leaving 7 bases between them. DNA of the CDR3: TGTGCCAGCAGTCAGAACATGAACACTGAAGCTTTCTTT. It encodes CASSQNMNTEAFF.

The chain joins TRBV7-8 to TRBJ1-3; no clear D gene. V was pared by 4 bases and J by 0 bases, with 4 bases between. This CDR3 is built from 13 residues. Germline V gives CDR1 SGHVS, CDR2 FQNEAQ. The CDR3 loop reads CASSSGSGNTIYF. CDR3 nucleotides: TGTGCCAGCAGCTCCGGCTCTGGAAACACCATATATTTT.

This chain uses TRBV19 with TRBJ2-7, with 8 nucleotides matching TRBD1. The CDR3 extends over 14 amino acids. V lost 5 bases and J lost 1; bases outside the gene matches: 4. From germline, CDR1 is LNHDA and CDR2 SQIVND (reference sequence). CDR3 sequence: CASSFGQGSYEQYF. CDR3 nucleotide sequence: TGTGCCAGTAGTTTCGGACAGGGTTCCTACGAGCAGTACTTC.

In its sample, this clone was seen a few times. The rearrangement uses TRBV2 and TRBJ2-7; 7 bases map to TRBD1. J lost 1 base, V lost 6 bases, and 0 bases had no gene match. This CDR3 contains 12 residues. Looked up from germline, CDR1 is SNHLY and CDR2 is FYNNEI. CDR3 sequence reads: CASRTGSYEQYF. CDR3 nucleotide sequence: TGTGCCAGCAGGACAGGGTCCTACGAGCAGTACTTC.

This clone was observed once. A read error may account for a junction end that differs from germline. The J gene is TRBJ2-3, the V gene TRBV9; 7 bases match TRBD1. Germline V gives CDR1 SGDLS, CDR2 YYNGEE. The CDR3 spans 14 residues. CDR3 sequence: CASSDRGSTGTQYF. CDR3 DNA: TGTGCCAGCAGCGACAGGGGCTCTACAGGTACGCAGTATTTT.

The chain joins TRBV7-6 to TRBJ2-5, with 10 bases aligning to TRBD1. Germline V gives CDR1 SGHVS, CDR2 FNYEAQ. This CDR3 has 17 residues. V was clipped by 4 bases and J by 5 bases; unmatched bases: 13. CDR3 in DNA: TGTGCCAGCAGCTACCCTGTAGGACAGGGGGTGTGGGAGACCCAGTACTTC. Translating it yields CASSYPVGQGVWETQYF.

The V gene is TRBV28, the J gene TRBJ1-1; no clear D. Germline values: CDR1 MDHEN, CDR2 SYDVKM. Trimming pared 6 bases from V and 1 base from J, leaving 9 bases between. CDR3 length: 13 residues. The CDR3 loop is CASSFRRNTEAFF. In DNA form, the CDR3 reads TGTGCCAGCAGCTTCAGGCGGAACACTGAAGCTTTCTTT.

CDR3 protein: CASSPDSFYGYTF. In DNA form, the CDR3 reads TGTGCCAGCAGTCCGGACAGCTTCTATGGCTACACCTTC. The gene calls are TRBV28 and TRBJ1-2, with D tentatively TRBD1 (6 bases). CDR1 and CDR2 from the germline V gene are MDHEN and SYDVKM. The CDR3 is 13 residues long. With 5 bases removed from V and 4 bases from J, the gap between germline ends came to 11 bases.

The chain couples TRBV6-5 to TRBJ2-5, with D possibly being TRBD1 (5 bases). This CDR3 is built from 14 residues. Germline V gene sequence: CDR1 MNHEY, CDR2 SVGAGI. Trimming cost V 4 bases and J 4 bases, with 13 bases left between them. DNA of the CDR3: TGTGCCAGCAGTTTCCCAGGGTTTAGAGAGACCCAGTACTTC. It codes for CASSFPGFRETQYF.

V and J are TRBV28 and TRBJ1-6, with D perhaps TRBD1 (6 bases). Trimming pared 8 bases from V and 0 bases from J, leaving 11 bases between. Germline V lookup: CDR1 MDHEN, CDR2 SYDVKM. The CDR3 sequence is 15 residues long. The CDR3 reads CASRTASSYNSPLHF. Here the CDR3 DNA reads TGTGCCAGCCGGACAGCGAGCTCCTATAATTCACCCCTCCACTTT.

V and J are TRBV5-4 and TRBJ1-2; 7 bases match TRBD1. V shed 4 bases and J 0 bases; nucleotides not matched to a gene: 9. CDR3 length: 16 residues. Germline-derived CDR1 and CDR2 are SGHNT and YYREEE (reference sequence). CDR3 nucleotide sequence: TGTGCCAGCAGCGCACCTGAAGGGGGCACTAACTATGGCTACACCTTC. Translation gives CASSAPEGGTNYGYTF. The entire variable domain, with the rest obtained from reference TRBV5-4 and TRBJ1-2, is as follows: ETGVTQSPTHLIKTRGQQVTLRCSSQSGHNTVSWYQQALGQGPQFIFQYYREEENGRGNFPPRFSGLQFPNYSSELNVNALELDDSALYLCASSAPEGGTNYGYTFGSGTRLTVV.